Presented here are 24 T cell receptor beta chains from one specimen sequenced in a study of CD8+ T cells in alopecia areata. Specified treatment: oral pan-JAK inhibitor, 5-10 mg twice daily. RNA was isolated and reverse transcribed to cDNA, the sequencing template. Method: immunoSEQ multiplex PCR; TCRdb's copy keeps in-frame clones and lacks some. This sample has some 200,000 clones; roughly 64% occur once, and the top ten carry 10% to 15%. The input for sequencing was CD8+ T cells sorted from blood, taken at week 24, from a patient treated with tofacitinib. The receptors derive from a human donor with alopecia areata.

The chain recombines TRBV9 with TRBJ1-5, with D possibly being TRBD1 (5 bases). Germline CDR1 SGDLS, CDR2 YYNGEE. The CDR3 has 14 amino acids. V was trimmed by 4 bases and J by 5 bases, leaving 13 bases between them. The CDR3 region has the DNA TGTGCCAGCAGCCCCAACGGGGGGGATCAGCCCCAGCATTTT. It specifies CASSPNGGDQPQHF.

This clone was observed a handful of times. The chain is built from TRBV27 and TRBJ2-6; 8 nucleotides line up with TRBD1. The V segment lost 3 bases and the J segment 2 bases; nucleotides outside the gene matches: 6. The germline V gene encodes CDR1 MNHEY and CDR2 SMNVEV (reference sequence). The CDR3 totals 17 residues. The CDR3 region is CASSFHQGAAGANVLTF. The CDR3 DNA follows: TGTGCCAGCAGTTTTCATCAGGGGGCAGCTGGGGCCAACGTCCTGACTTTC.

This clone turned up a few times. This chain connects TRBV6-5 to TRBJ1-1; 9 nucleotides agree with TRBD1. V was pared by 11 bases and J by 2 bases, with 6 bases of the junction left unmatched. This CDR3 spans 13 amino acids. Germline lookup yields CDR1 MNHEY and CDR2 SVGAGI. This CDR3 reads CAARTGDNTEAFF. The DNA of the CDR3 is TGTGCCGCGAGGACAGGGGATAACACTGAAGCTTTCTTT.

The V call is TRBV23-1, the J call TRBJ1-5; perhaps TRBD1 as D (5 bases). TRBV23-1 is noted as an ORF with a role that remains uncertain. Trimming took 3 bases from V and 2 from J, leaving 17 bases between them. This CDR3 is built from 17 residues. This chain's CDR3 is CASSQQDTARRNQPQHF. CDR3 nucleotide sequence: TGCGCCAGCAGTCAGCAGGACACAGCGAGGCGCAATCAGCCCCAGCATTTT.

V and J are TRBV27 and TRBJ1-2; D is possibly TRBD1 (5 bases). V lost 4 bases and J lost 2, with 11 bases in between. The CDR3 covers 14 residues. CDR1 is MNHEY and CDR2 is SMNVEV in the germline V gene (reference sequence). CDR3 amino acids: CASSSAGRNYGYTF. In DNA, the CDR3 is TGTGCCAGCAGTTCAGCAGGGAGAAACTATGGCTACACCTTC.

The V call is TRBV15, the J call TRBJ2-4; perhaps TRBD2 as D (6 bases). The V end lost 0 bases, the J end lost 4 bases, and 13 bases lay between the germline ends. Per germline, CDR1 LNHNV and CDR2 YYDKDF (reference sequence). The CDR3 is made up of 16 amino acids. The CDR3 reads CATSRDRSAGKNIQYF. CDR3 nucleotide sequence: TGTGCCACCAGCAGAGACAGAAGCGCGGGAAAAAACATTCAGTACTTC.

In its sample, this clone was seen a few times. The chain uses TRBV7-9 and TRBJ1-3; D is ambiguous. Trimming removed 1 base at V and 4 bases at J, with 5 bases between. Germline V gene lookup returns CDR1 SEHNR and CDR2 FQNEAQ (reference sequence). This CDR3 has 13 amino acids. Here the CDR3 DNA reads TGTGCCAGCAGCTTAGGAGGGGGAAACACCATATATTTT. Amino acid sequence: CASSLGGGNTIYF.

The chain carries TRBV7-9 and TRBJ2-7, with a tentative D call TRBD2 (5 bases). Germline CDR1 and CDR2: SEHNR and FQNEAQ (reference sequence). The germline V and J ends were trimmed by 1 base and 2 bases, with 9 bases remaining between them. The length of the CDR3 is 14 residues. CDR3 nucleotides: TGTGCCAGCAGCTTAGGAGGACTTACCTACGAGCAGTACTTC. Protein: CASSLGGLTYEQYF.

The rearrangement joins TRBV2 to TRBJ1-5, with 9 bases lining up with TRBD1. V lost 6 bases to trimming and J lost 0 bases; unmatched junction nucleotides: 9. CDR3 length: 17 residues. Germline CDR1 and CDR2: SNHLY and FYNNEI. CDR3 DNA: TGTGCCAGCAGGGAAATACAGGGGGCCTATAGCAATCAGCCCCAGCATTTT. Its protein product is CASREIQGAYSNQPQHF.

V gene TRBV6-5 combines with J gene TRBJ2-3, with D possibly TRBD1 on 6 matching bases. This CDR3 has 13 residues. V lost 5 bases and J 1 base, leaving 7 bases between the germline ends. CDR1 MNHEY and CDR2 SVGAGI come from the germline V gene. The CDR3 sequence is CASSRQGTDTQYF. DNA of the CDR3: TGTGCCAGCAGTCGACAGGGCACAGATACGCAGTATTTT.

The chain recombines TRBV5-1 with TRBJ2-4; TRBD1 might be the D (6 bases). The V end was cut by 2 bases, the J end by 6 bases, with 6 bases between. Germline CDR1 SGHRS, CDR2 YFSETQ. The CDR3 covers 12 residues. CDR3 sequence: CASSLQGNIQYF. The CDR3 DNA reads TGCGCCAGCAGCTTACAGGGAAACATTCAGTACTTC.

V usage is TRBV29-1 and J usage is TRBJ1-1; D is ambiguous. Trimming cost V 4 bases and J 2 bases, with 14 bases left between them. Germline V lookup: CDR1 SQVTM, CDR2 ANQGSEA. The length of the CDR3 is 14 residues. For the CDR3, the DNA is TGCAGCGTTGGCCCCCCCGCAGCAAACACTGAAGCTTTCTTT. Encoded protein: CSVGPPAANTEAFF.

V and J are TRBV10-3 and TRBJ1-6; a possible D gene is TRBD1 (5 bases). The CDR3 runs 13 residues. Per germline, CDR1 ENHRY and CDR2 SYGVKD. Trimming cost V 2 bases and J 11 bases, with 10 bases left between them. The chain's CDR3 is CAISEPQEAPLHF. The CDR3 coding sequence is TGTGCCATCAGTGAGCCACAGGAGGCACCCCTCCACTTT.

A single count supports this clone. The chain carries TRBV6-1 and TRBJ1-1; no clear D gene. Germline V gene sequence: CDR1 MNHNS, CDR2 SASEGT. This CDR3 is 12 amino acids long. V lost 3 bases to trimming and J lost 5 bases, with 7 bases between them. DNA of the CDR3: TGTGCCAGCAGTGAGGGTGGTACTGAAGCTTTCTTT. The encoded protein is CASSEGGTEAFF.

This clone was found a few times. The DNA of the CDR3 is TGTGCCAGCAGCCCGACCTATTATGGCTACACCTTC. It is translated as CASSPTYYGYTF. V and J are TRBV7-9 and TRBJ1-2; D uncertain. Trimming removed 5 bases from V and 5 bases from J, with 9 bases in between. This CDR3 comprises 12 residues. Germline assignment: CDR1 SEHNR and CDR2 FQNEAQ (reference sequence).

The genes are TRBV15 and TRBJ2-1, with TRBD2 matching over 10 bases. Germline V gene data show CDR1 as LNHNV and CDR2 as YYDKDF (reference sequence). The CDR3 has 15 residues. J was trimmed by 6 bases and V by 5 bases; bases with no gene match: 7. The CDR3 is CATSRVASGGNEQFF. Here the CDR3 DNA reads TGTGCCACCAGCCGGGTGGCTAGCGGGGGCAATGAGCAGTTCTTC.

This clone showed up just once. The chain joins TRBV29-1 to TRBJ2-1; D is ambiguous. Germline values: CDR1 SQVTM, CDR2 ANQGSEA. The CDR3 totals 14 residues. The V gene lost 2 bases and the J gene lost 2 bases, with 10 bases spanning the gap. This chain's CDR3 is CSVESKNPYNEQFF. CDR3 nucleotide sequence: TGCAGCGTTGAATCCAAAAACCCCTACAATGAGCAGTTCTTC.

This chain links TRBV5-8 with TRBJ1-6; the D gene is possibly TRBD1 (5 bases). V lost 4 bases and J lost 3, with 14 bases in between. Germline V lookup: CDR1 SGHTS, CDR2 YDEGEE. The CDR3 extends over 16 amino acids. CDR3 nucleotides: TGTGCCAGCAGCCTACAGACAGCACTCTATAATTCACCCCTCCACTTT. It codes for CASSLQTALYNSPLHF.

V and J are TRBV27 and TRBJ2-1; possibly TRBD1 for D (5 bases). Germline V gene data show CDR1 as MNHEY and CDR2 as SMNVEV (reference sequence). This CDR3 comprises 13 residues. V shed 5 bases and J shed 5 bases, with 10 bases lying between them. The CDR3 nucleotides read TGTGCCAGCAGTCCCCCCAGGGACAATGAGCAGTTCTTC. Residues: CASSPPRDNEQFF.

The chain uses TRBV27 and TRBJ2-1; D is uncertain. The CDR3 loop spans 11 amino acids. Trimming shortened V by 0 bases and J by 7 bases, and 1 base separated the two germline ends. The germline V gene encodes CDR1 MNHEY and CDR2 SMNVEV (reference sequence). In DNA, the CDR3 is TGTGCCAGCAGTTTATCGAATGAGCAGTTCTTC. Translated, it gives CASSLSNEQFF.

There are a few counts of this clone. J is TRBJ2-2 and V is TRBV11-2, with unresolved D. Trimming stripped 2 bases from V and 6 bases from J, with 7 bases between. CDR1 is SGHAT and CDR2 is FQNNGV in the germline V gene. The CDR3 sequence is 13 residues long. CDR3 sequence reads: CASSLSTAGELFF. The CDR3 DNA follows: TGTGCCAGCAGCTTAAGTACGGCCGGGGAGCTGTTTTTT. Together with reference TRBV11-2 and TRBJ2-2, the CDR3 gives the full variable domain: EAGVAQSPRYKIIEKRQSVAFWCNPISGHATLYWYQQILGQGPKLLIQFQNNGVVDDSQLPKDRFSAERLKGVDSTLKIQPAKLEDSAVYLCASSLSTAGELFFGEGSRLTVL.

The V and J genes are TRBV30 and TRBJ1-3; D is uncertain. Germline V lookup: CDR1 GTSNPN, CDR2 SVGIG (reference sequence). This CDR3 is 12 amino acids long. V was clipped by 1 base and J by 3 bases, with 4 bases between them. CDR3 sequence: CAWSEDGNTIYF. CDR3 in DNA: TGTGCCTGGAGTGAAGATGGAAACACCATATATTTT. The entire variable domain, with the rest obtained from reference TRBV30 and TRBJ1-3, is as follows: SQTIHQWPATLVQPVGSPLSLECTVEGTSNPNLYWYRQAAGRGLQLLFYSVGIGQISSEVPQNLSASRPQDRQFILSSKKLLLSDSGFYLCAWSEDGNTIYFGEGSWLTVV.

This clone was seen only a few times. The chain couples TRBV6-5 to TRBJ1-1, with a possible D match to TRBD1 (6 bases). V dropped 6 bases and J dropped 0 bases, with 11 bases sitting between them. The CDR3 runs 14 residues. Per the germline V gene, CDR1 is MNHEY and CDR2 is SVGAGI. DNA of the CDR3: TGTGCCAGCAGCCCGGACAGATTGAACACTGAAGCTTTCTTT. It codes for CASSPDRLNTEAFF.

The rearrangement links TRBV7-8 to TRBJ2-5; 8 bases agree with TRBD2. Per germline, CDR1 SGHVS and CDR2 FQNEAQ. The J segment lost 4 bases and the V segment lost 2 bases, leaving 12 bases of the junction unmatched. This CDR3 has 17 amino acids. CDR3 protein: CASSLPDGLAVVETQYF. CDR3 DNA sequence: TGTGCCAGCAGCTTACCGGACGGACTAGCTGTAGTAGAGACCCAGTACTTC.